This T cell receptor (beta chain) was found in a study of CD8 T cells in ankylosing spondylitis. Each CDR3 protein is one row after TCRdb ran MiXCR on the 5' RACE reads. The table has 200,000 or so distinct CDR3 sequences, about 20% seen once; the top ten hold 4.3%. The table lists this clonotype with many counts. With 4 bases clipped from V and 5 bases from J, the junction kept 9 bases outside the gene matches. The germline CDR1 and CDR2 sequences are SGHRS and YFSETQ. The CDR3 sequence is 16 residues long. The genes are TRBV5-1 and TRBJ2-1; 10 positions agree with TRBD2. The sequencing sample was made of blood, either unsorted or a sorted T cell fraction (not recorded which). The origin of this receptor is a male donor between 5 and 35 years old with ankylosing spondylitis or in good health (not recorded which). CDR3 amino acids: CASSTIAGGPDNEQFF. The CDR3 DNA is TGCGCCAGCAGCACAATAGCGGGAGGACCAGACAATGAGCAGTTCTTC. Together with reference TRBV5-1 and TRBJ2-1, the CDR3 gives the full variable domain: KAGVTQTPRYLIKTRGQQVTLSCSPISGHRSVSWYQQTPGQGLQFLFEYFSETQRNKGNFPGRFSGRQFSNSRSEMNVSTLELGDSALYLCASSTIAGGPDNEQFFGPGTRLTVL.